The rows below give T cell receptor beta chains drawn from one sample of a study of identifying expanded T cells in peripheral blood. TCRdb's copy holds only in-frame clones and misses some; the assay was immunoSEQ multiplex PCR. The sample lists approximately 81,000 clones; around 84% were seen once. Sample: blood. These receptors all stem from a person aged 18 to 69 in good health. The conserved cysteine and the conserved F or W are not part of the CDR3 here. Fields, in order: CDR3 length, V gene, D gene, J gene, CDR3 protein. The D gene is left open where the match is weak.

>11|TRBV2|NA|TRBJ2-3
ASSERASDTQY
>14|TRBV2|TRBD2|TRBJ2-3
ASSDSLAGYTDTQY
>12|TRBV11-2|NA|TRBJ2-2
ASRPDRNTGELF
>13|TRBV28|TRBD2|TRBJ2-1
ASSFRTSGYNEQF
>12|TRBV6-5|TRBD2|TRBJ2-2
ASRRLAGAGELF
>10|TRBV28|NA|TRBJ2-2
ATRRQTGELF
>13|TRBV2|NA|TRBJ2-3
ASSLSVAGTDTQY
>14|TRBV7-3|TRBD1|TRBJ2-3
ASSPQGAGSGDTQY
>15|TRBV27|TRBD1|TRBJ1-5
ASSLSQTGGGNQPQH
>12|TRBV19|NA|TRBJ2-7
ASSHLGETYEQY
>12|TRBV30|TRBD1|TRBJ1-5
AWSRDRNNQPQH